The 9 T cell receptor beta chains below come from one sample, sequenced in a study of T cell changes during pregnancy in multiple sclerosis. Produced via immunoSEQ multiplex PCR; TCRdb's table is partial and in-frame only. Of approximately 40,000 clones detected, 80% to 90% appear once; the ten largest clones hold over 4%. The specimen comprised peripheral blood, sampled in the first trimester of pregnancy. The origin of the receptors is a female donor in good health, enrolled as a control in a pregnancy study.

CDR3 loop: CSVGQGYGYTF. CDR3 bases: TGCAGCGTGGGACAGGGGTATGGCTACACCTTC. This chain joins TRBV29-1 and TRBJ1-2; 10 nucleotides agree with TRBD1. The germline V gene encodes CDR1 SQVTM and CDR2 ANQGSEA. V trimming: 6 bases; J trimming: 5 bases; junction bases outside the gene matches: 0. The CDR3 has 11 amino acids.

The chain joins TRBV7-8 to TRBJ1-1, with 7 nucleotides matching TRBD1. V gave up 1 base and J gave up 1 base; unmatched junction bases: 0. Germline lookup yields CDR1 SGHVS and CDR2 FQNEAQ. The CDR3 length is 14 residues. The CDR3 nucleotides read TGTGCCAGCAGCTTAGGGACAGGGAACACTGAAGCTTTCTTT. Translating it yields CASSLGTGNTEAFF.

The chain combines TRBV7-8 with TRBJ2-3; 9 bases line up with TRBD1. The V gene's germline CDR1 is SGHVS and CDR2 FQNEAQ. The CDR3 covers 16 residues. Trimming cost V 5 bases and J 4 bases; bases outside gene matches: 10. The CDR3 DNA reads TGTGCCAGCAGCGATCCCGACAGGGGGGTGCCAGATACGCAGTATTTT. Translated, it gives CASSDPDRGVPDTQYF. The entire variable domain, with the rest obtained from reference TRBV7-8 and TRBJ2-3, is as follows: GAGVSQSPRYKVAKRGQDVALRCDPISGHVSLFWYQQALGQGPEFLTYFQNEAQLDKSGLPSDRFFAERPEGSVSTLKIQRTQQEDSAVYLCASSDPDRGVPDTQYFGPGTRLTVL.

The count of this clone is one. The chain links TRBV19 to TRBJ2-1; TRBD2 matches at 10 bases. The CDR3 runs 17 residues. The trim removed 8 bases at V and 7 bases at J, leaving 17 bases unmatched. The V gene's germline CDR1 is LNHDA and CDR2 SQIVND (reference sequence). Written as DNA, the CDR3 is TGTGCCAGTGGGGTCCATGGGAGCGGGAGGGCGGGTAATGAGCAGTTCTTC. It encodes CASGVHGSGRAGNEQFF.

The CDR3 region has the DNA TGTGCCAGCTCTCTACTAGCGGGGGGGCTGGGTCATGAGCAGTTCTTC. This gives the protein CASSLLAGGLGHEQFF. V gene TRBV19 combines with J gene TRBJ2-1, with 13 bases identical to TRBD2. The CDR3 extends over 16 amino acids. Trimming took 9 bases from V and 8 from J; bases not matched to a gene: 13. Germline V CDR1 and CDR2: LNHDA, SQIVND (reference sequence).

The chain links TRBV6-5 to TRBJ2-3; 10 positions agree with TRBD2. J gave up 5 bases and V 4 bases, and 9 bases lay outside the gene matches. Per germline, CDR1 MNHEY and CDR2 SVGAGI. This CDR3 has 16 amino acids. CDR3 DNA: TGTGCCAGCAGTTTCGCCGAGCGGGGGGGCAGAGATACGCAGTATTTT. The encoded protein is CASSFAERGGRDTQYF.

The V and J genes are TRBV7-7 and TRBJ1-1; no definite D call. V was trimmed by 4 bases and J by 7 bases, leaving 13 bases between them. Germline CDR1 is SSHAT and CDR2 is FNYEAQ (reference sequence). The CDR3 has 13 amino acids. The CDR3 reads CASSSGGAIEAFF. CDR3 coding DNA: TGTGCCAGCAGCTCCGGAGGCGCAATTGAAGCTTTCTTT. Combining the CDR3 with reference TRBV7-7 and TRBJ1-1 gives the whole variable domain GAGVSQSPRYKVTKRGQDVTLRCDPISSHATLYWYQQALGQGPEFLTYFNYEAQPDKSGLPSDRFSAERPEGSISTLTIQRTEQRDSAMYRCASSSGGAIEAFFGQGTRLTVV.

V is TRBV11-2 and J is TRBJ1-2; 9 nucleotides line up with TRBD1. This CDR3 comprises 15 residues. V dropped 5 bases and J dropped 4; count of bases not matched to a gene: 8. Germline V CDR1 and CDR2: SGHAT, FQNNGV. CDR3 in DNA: TGTGCCAGCAGCCGCCGGGACAGGGAGATCTATGGCTACACCTTC. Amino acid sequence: CASSRRDREIYGYTF. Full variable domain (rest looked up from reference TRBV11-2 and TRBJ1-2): EAGVAQSPRYKIIEKRQSVAFWCNPISGHATLYWYQQILGQGPKLLIQFQNNGVVDDSQLPKDRFSAERLKGVDSTLKIQPAKLEDSAVYLCASSRRDREIYGYTFGSGTRLTVV.

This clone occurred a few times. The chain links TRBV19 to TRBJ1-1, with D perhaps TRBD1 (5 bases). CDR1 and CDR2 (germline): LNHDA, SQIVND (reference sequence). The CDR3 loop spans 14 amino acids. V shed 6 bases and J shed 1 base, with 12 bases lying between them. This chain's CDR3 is CASSTSGGNTEAFF. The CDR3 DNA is TGTGCCAGTAGCACATCCGGGGGGAACACTGAAGCTTTCTTT. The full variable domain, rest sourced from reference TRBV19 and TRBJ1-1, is DGGITQSPKYLFRKEGQNVTLSCEQNLNHDAMYWYRQDPGQGLRLIYYSQIVNDFQKGDIAEGYSVSREKKESFPLTVTSAQKNPTAFYLCASSTSGGNTEAFFGQGTRLTVV.